The present TCR beta chain was sequenced within a study of early T cells in non-severe SARS-CoV-2 infection. Study background: Whole-blood bulk RNA, unsorted, was sequenced, and chains were unpaired. Notes on the study in general: VDJdb-based matching was biased toward anti-spike CD8 responses and missed private and CD4 specificities.

The CDR3 is 12 amino acids. In germline, CDR1 is SGHRS, CDR2 YFSETQ. The ends were cut back, 1 base at V and 1 base at J, with 2 bases in the middle. Each cDNA molecule carried a unique molecular identifier. TCRdb fed the 5' RACE reads into MiXCR, producing one record per CDR3 protein. The table includes some 35,000 distinct CDR3 sequences, roughly 6.8% detected once. This clonotype occurred many times. Its antigen remains unidentified. The chain carries TRBV5-1 and TRBJ1-1; D gene ambiguous. The clonotype was recovered from an adult who was a healthcare worker with PCR-confirmed SARS-CoV-2 infection or an uninfected control (not recorded which). The sequenced sample was whole blood, obtained at baseline. CDR3 region: CASSLQNTEAFF. Here the CDR3 DNA reads TGCGCCAGCAGCTTGCAGAACACTGAAGCTTTCTTT.